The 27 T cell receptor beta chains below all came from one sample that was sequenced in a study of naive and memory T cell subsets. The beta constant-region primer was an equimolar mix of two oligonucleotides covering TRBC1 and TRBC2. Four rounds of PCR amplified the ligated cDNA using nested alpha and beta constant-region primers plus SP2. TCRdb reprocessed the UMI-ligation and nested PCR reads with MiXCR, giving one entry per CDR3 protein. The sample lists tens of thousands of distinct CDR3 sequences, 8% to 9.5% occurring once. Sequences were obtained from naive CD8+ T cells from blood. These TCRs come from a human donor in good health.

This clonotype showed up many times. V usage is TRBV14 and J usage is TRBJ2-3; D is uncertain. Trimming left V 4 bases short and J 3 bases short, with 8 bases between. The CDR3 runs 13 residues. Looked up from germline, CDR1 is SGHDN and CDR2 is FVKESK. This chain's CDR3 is CASSPMETDTQYF. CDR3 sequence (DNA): TGTGCCAGCAGCCCGATGGAGACAGATACGCAGTATTTT.

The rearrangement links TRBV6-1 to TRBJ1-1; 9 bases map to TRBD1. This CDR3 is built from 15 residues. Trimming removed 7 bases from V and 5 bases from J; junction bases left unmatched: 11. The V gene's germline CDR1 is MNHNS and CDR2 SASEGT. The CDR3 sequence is CASTPRQGGGTEAFF. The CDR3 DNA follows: TGTGCCAGCACCCCCCGACAGGGGGGAGGTACTGAAGCTTTCTTT.

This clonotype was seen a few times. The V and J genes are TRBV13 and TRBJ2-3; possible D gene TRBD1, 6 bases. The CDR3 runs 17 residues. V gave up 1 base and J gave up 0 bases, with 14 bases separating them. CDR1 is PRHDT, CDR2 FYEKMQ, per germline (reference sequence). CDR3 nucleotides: TGTGCCAGCAGCTTAGCAGGGCAGGGGCTTAGCACAGATACGCAGTATTTT. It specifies CASSLAGQGLSTDTQYF.

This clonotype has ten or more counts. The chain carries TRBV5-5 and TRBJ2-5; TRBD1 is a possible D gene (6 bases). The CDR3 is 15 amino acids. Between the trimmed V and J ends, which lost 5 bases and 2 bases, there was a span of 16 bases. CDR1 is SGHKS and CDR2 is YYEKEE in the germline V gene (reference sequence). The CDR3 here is CASRTTGTTQETQYF. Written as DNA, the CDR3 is TGTGCCAGCAGAACCACCGGGACAACGCAAGAGACCCAGTACTTC.

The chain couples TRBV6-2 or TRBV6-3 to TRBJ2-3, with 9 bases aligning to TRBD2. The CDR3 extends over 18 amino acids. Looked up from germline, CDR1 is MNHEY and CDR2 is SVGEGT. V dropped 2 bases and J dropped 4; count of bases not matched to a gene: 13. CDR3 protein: CASSYKVSDLAGSDTQYF. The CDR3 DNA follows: TGTGCCAGCAGTTACAAAGTTTCGGATCTAGCGGGATCAGATACGCAGTATTTT.

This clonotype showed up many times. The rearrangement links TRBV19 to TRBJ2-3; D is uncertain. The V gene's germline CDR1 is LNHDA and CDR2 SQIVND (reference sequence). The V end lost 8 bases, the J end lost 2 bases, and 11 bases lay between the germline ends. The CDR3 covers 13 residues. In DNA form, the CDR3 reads TGTGCCAGTCTACCGAGAGACACAGATACGCAGTATTTT. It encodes CASLPRDTDTQYF.

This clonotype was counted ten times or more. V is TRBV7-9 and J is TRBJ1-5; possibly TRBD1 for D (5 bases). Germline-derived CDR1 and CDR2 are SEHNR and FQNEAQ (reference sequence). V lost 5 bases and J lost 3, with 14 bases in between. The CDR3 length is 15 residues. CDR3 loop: CASSPTGGDNQPQHF. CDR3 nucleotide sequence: TGTGCCAGCAGCCCAACCGGGGGTGACAATCAGCCCCAGCATTTT.

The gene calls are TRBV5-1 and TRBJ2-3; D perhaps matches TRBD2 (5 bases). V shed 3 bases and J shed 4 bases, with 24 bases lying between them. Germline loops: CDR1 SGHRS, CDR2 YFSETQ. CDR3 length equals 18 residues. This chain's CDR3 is CASSSRAGRSRAADTQYF. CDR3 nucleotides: TGCGCCAGCAGCTCCCGGGCGGGCAGAAGTAGAGCCGCAGATACGCAGTATTTT.

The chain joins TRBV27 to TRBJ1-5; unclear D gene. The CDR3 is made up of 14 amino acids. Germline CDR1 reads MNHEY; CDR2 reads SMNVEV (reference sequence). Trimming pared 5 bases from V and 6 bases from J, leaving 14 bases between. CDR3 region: CASSLWTGFQPQHF. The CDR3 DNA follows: TGTGCCAGCAGTCTATGGACGGGTTTTCAGCCCCAGCATTTT.

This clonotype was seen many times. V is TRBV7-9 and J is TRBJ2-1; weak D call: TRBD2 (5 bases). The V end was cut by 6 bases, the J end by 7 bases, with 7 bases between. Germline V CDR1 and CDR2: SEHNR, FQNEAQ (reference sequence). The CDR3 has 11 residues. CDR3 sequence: CASSGGNEQFF. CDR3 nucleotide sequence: TGTGCCAGCAGTGGAGGTAATGAGCAGTTCTTC. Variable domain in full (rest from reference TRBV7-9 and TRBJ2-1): DTGVSQNPRHKITKRGQNVTFRCDPISEHNRLYWYRQTLGQGPEFLTYFQNEAQLEKSRLLSDRFSAERPKGSFSTLEIQRTEQGDSAMYLCASSGGNEQFFGPGTRLTVL.

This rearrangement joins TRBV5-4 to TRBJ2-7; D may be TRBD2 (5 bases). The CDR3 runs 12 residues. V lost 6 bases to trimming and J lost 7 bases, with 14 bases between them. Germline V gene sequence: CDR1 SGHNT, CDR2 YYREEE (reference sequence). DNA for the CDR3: TGTGCCAGCACTGCGGGTGCCGGAGAGCAGTACTTC. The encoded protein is CASTAGAGEQYF.

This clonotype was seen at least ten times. This CDR3 is CSVRVGTGNTIYF. CDR3 in DNA: TGCAGCGTAAGGGTAGGAACTGGAAACACCATATATTTT. V gene TRBV29-1 combines with J gene TRBJ1-3, with no clear D. V was shortened by 6 bases and J by 2 bases, with 11 bases between the two germline ends. The V gene's germline CDR1 is SQVTM and CDR2 ANQGSEA. The CDR3 length is 13 residues.

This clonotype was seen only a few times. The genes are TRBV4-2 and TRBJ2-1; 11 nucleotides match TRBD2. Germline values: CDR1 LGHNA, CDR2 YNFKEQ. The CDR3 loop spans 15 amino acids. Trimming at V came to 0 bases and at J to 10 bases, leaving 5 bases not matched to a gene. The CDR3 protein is CASSQDPASGREQFF. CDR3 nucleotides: TGTGCCAGCAGCCAAGATCCGGCTAGCGGGAGGGAGCAGTTCTTC.

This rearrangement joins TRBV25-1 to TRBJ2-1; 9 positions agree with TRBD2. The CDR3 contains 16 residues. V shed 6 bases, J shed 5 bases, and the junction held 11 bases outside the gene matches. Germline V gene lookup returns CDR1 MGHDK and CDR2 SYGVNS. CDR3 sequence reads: CASSRLLAGDNNEQFF. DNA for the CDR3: TGTGCCAGCAGCCGCCTTTTAGCGGGGGATAACAATGAGCAGTTCTTC.

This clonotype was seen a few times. In DNA form, the CDR3 reads TGTGCCTCCCCCTTTACCAGAGACAGGGAACCTACCGGGTCGAACACTGAAGCTTTCTTT. The encoded protein is CASPFTRDREPTGSNTEAFF. This sequence joins TRBV7-9 and TRBJ1-1, with TRBD1 matching over 7 bases. This CDR3 is built from 20 residues. Germline trimming cut 11 bases from V and 1 base from J; bases unmatched to any gene: 28. Germline CDR1 and CDR2: SEHNR and FQNEAQ (reference sequence).

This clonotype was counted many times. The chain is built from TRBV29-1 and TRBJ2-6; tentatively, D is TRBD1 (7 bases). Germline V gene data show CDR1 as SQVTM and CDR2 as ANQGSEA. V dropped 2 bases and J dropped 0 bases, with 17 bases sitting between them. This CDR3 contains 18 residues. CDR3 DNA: TGCAGCGTTGAACAGGGGGACTCCCACTCCTCTGGGGCCAACGTCCTGACTTTC. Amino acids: CSVEQGDSHSSGANVLTF.

CDR3 loop: CASRGTVGSDTQYF. As DNA, the CDR3 is TGTGCCAGTCGCGGGACAGTGGGTTCAGATACGCAGTATTTT. This chain links TRBV7-3 with TRBJ2-3; D is perhaps TRBD1 (7 bases). CDR1 is SGHTA, CDR2 FQGTGA, per germline. Trimming removed 9 bases at V and 4 bases at J, with 17 bases between. This CDR3 contains 14 residues.

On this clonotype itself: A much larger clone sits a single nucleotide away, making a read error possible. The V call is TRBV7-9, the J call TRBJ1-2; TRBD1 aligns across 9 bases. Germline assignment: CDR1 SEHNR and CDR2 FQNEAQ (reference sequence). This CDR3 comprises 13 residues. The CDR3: CSSSWTGEDGYTF. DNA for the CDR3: TGTTCCAGCAGCTGGACAGGGGAGGACGGCTACACCTTC.

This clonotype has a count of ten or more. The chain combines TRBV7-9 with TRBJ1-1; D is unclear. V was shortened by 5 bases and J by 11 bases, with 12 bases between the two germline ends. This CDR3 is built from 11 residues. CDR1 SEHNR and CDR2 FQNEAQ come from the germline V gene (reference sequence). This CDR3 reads CASSPSIVAFF. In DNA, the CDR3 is TGTGCCAGCAGCCCCTCCATCGTGGCTTTCTTT.

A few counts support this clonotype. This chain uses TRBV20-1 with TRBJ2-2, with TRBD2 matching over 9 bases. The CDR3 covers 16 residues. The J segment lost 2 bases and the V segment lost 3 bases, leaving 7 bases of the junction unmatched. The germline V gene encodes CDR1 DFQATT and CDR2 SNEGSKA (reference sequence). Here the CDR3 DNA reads TGCAGTGCTAGTATTAGCGGGAGACCCAACACCGGGGAGCTGTTTTTT. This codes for CSASISGRPNTGELFF.

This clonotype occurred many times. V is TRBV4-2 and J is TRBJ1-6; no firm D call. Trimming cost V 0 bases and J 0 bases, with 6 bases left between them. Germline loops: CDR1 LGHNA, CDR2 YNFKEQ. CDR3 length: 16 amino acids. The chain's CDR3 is CASSQELGSYNSPLHF. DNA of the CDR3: TGTGCCAGCAGCCAAGAACTAGGCTCCTATAATTCACCCCTCCACTTT.

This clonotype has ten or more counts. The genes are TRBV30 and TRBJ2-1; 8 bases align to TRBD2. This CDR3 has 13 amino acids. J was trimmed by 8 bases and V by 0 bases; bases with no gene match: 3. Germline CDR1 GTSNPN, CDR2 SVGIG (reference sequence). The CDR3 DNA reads TGTGCCTGGAGTGTAGCGGGAGCGGATGAGCAGTTCTTC. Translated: CAWSVAGADEQFF.

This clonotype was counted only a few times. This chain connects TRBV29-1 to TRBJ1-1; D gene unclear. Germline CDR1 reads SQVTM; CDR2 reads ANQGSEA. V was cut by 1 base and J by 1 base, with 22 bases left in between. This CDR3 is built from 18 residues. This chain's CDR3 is CSVEGSRAEQAGNTEAFF. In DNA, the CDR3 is TGCAGCGTTGAAGGATCGCGGGCAGAGCAAGCGGGGAACACTGAAGCTTTCTTT.

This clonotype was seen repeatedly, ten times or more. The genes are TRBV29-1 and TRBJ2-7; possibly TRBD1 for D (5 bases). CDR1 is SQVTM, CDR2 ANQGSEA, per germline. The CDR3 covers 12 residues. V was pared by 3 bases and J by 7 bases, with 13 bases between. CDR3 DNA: TGCAGCGTTGACCCAGGGAATGATGAGCAGTACTTC. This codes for CSVDPGNDEQYF.

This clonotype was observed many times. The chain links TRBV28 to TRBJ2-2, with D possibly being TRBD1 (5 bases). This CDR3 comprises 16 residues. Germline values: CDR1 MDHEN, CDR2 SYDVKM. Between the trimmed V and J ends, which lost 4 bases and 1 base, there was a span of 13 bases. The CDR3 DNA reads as TGTGCCAGCAGTTATCTATTGGACAAGAACACCGGGGAGCTGTTTTTT. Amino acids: CASSYLLDKNTGELFF. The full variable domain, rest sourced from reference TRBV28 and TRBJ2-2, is DVKVTQSSRYLVKRTGEKVFLECVQDMDHENMFWYRQDPGLGLRLIYFSYDVKMKEKGDIPEGYSVSREKKERFSLILESASTNQTSMYLCASSYLLDKNTGELFFGEGSRLTVL.

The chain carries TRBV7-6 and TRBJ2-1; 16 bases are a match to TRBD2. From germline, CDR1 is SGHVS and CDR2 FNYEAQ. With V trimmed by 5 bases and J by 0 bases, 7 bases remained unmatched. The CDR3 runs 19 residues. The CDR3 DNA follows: TGTGCCAGCAGCGACACCGGGACTAGCGGGAGGGGCTCCTACAATGAGCAGTTCTTC. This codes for CASSDTGTSGRGSYNEQFF.

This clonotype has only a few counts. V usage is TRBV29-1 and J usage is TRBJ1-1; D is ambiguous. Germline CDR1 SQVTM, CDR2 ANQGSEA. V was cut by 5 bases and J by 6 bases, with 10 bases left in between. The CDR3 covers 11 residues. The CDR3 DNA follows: TGCAGCGTTCTCGGGTCCCCTGAAGCTTTCTTT. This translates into CSVLGSPEAFF.